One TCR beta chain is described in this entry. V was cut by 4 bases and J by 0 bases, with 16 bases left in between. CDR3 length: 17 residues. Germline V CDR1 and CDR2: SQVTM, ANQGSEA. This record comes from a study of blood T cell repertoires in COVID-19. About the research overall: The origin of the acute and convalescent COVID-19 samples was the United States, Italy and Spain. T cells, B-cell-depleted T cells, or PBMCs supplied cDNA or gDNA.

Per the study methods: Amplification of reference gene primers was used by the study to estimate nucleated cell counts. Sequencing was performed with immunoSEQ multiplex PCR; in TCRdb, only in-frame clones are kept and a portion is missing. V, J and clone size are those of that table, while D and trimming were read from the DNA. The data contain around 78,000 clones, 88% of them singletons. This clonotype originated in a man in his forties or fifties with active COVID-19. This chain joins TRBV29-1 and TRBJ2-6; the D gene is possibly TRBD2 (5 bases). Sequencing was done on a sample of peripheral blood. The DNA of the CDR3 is TGCAGCGTTGCGGGGATCGTAATGGGCTCTGGGGCCAACGTCCTGACTTTC. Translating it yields CSVAGIVMGSGANVLTF.